This T cell receptor beta chain came from a study of T cells in Graves' hyperthyroidism and ophthalmopathy. TCR beta CDR3 sequences were amplified from RNA transcripts. The TCR CDR3 first-round RT-PCR relied on the HTBI primer set. From the multiplex PCR reads, TCRdb called clonotypes with MiXCR, one entry per CDR3 protein. Found here are some 620,000 distinct CDR3 sequences, roughly 17% of them singletons; the top ten hold 3.5% to 4%. With regard to this clonotype: As yet, its antigen is unknown.

Hyperthyroidism had been newly diagnosed in patients aged 18 to 65, and its duration was under 2 months. Points from the study as a whole: It was a median approximately 6 months before onset that the model predicted ophthalmopathy. Most thyroid clonotypes that were expanded above 0.001 also turned up in blood.

The sequence was obtained from a woman in her twenties or thirties with Graves' hyperthyroidism. Material: blood.

The CDR3 DNA sequence: TGTGCCAGCAGTCACAGGGGTAATCAGCCCCAGCATTTT. Encoded protein: CASSHRGNQPQHF. V is TRBV6-1 and J is TRBJ1-5; TRBD1 agrees at 7 bases. V trimming: 5 bases; J trimming: 4 bases; junction bases outside the gene matches: 2. The germline V gene has CDR1 MNHNS and CDR2 SASEGT. This CDR3 spans 13 amino acids.